The 13 T cell receptor beta chains reported below all come from one sample, sequenced in a study of blood T cells in healthy people across ages. Combining a sample-barcoded 5' primer with a J-beta primer mix, a second PCR ran for about 7 to 11 cycles. TCRdb redid the calling of the 5' RACE reads with MiXCR, one entry per CDR3 protein. Seen here are 1.5 million to 2 million distinct CDR3 sequences, approximately 50% observed once, and the top ten hold more than 2%. Sample: blood. The source is a woman in her forties in good health.

J is TRBJ1-3 and V is TRBV20-1; possibly TRBD1 for D (6 bases). The ends were cut back, 4 bases at V and 8 bases at J, with 18 bases in the middle. CDR1 and CDR2 from the germline V gene are DFQATT and SNEGSKA (reference sequence). The CDR3 extends over 14 amino acids. The CDR3 reads CSAILDSPVYTIYF. Written as DNA, the CDR3 is TGCAGTGCTATCCTGGACAGCCCAGTCTACACCATATATTTT.

This sequence joins TRBV7-6 and TRBJ1-5; 9 bases map to TRBD1. This CDR3 is 17 amino acids long. Germline CDR1 SGHVS, CDR2 FNYEAQ. V trimming: 5 bases; J trimming: 3 bases; junction bases outside the gene matches: 11. DNA of the CDR3: TGTGCCAGCAGCCCCAAGACAGGGGGAAGTTACAATCAGCCCCAGCATTTT. It codes for CASSPKTGGSYNQPQHF.

This chain uses TRBV20-1 with TRBJ2-1; D is unclear. The V gene's germline CDR1 is DFQATT and CDR2 SNEGSKA (reference sequence). CDR3 size: 15 residues. V was cut by 3 bases and J by 4 bases, with 16 bases left in between. The CDR3: CSARLLDGDYNEQFF. The CDR3, as DNA: TGCAGTGCTAGGTTATTGGACGGAGATTACAATGAGCAGTTCTTC.

The CDR3 loop is CSAAPTWTALLEQFF. CDR3 nucleotide sequence: TGCAGTGCTGCCCCTACTTGGACGGCTTTACTTGAGCAGTTCTTC. The chain recombines TRBV20-1 with TRBJ2-1; D not resolved. CDR3 length equals 15 residues. The V end lost 5 bases, the J end lost 9 bases, and 23 bases lay between the germline ends. The germline V gene has CDR1 DFQATT and CDR2 SNEGSKA (reference sequence).

The chain couples TRBV7-9 to TRBJ2-7; 7 bases match TRBD2. This CDR3 region has 15 residues. In germline, CDR1 is SEHNR, CDR2 FQNEAQ (reference sequence). The V and J ends lost 4 bases and 4 bases, in that order; junction bases with no gene match: 10. CDR3 nucleotide sequence: TGTGCCAGCAGCTGGTTTTCTAGCGGTTCGTACGAGCAGTACTTC. It translates to CASSWFSSGSYEQYF.

This clonotype came up a few times. V gene TRBV7-9 combines with J gene TRBJ1-5; D is uncertain. Germline CDR1 SEHNR, CDR2 FQNEAQ (reference sequence). Trimming pared 1 base from V and 0 bases from J, leaving 7 bases between. The CDR3 is 15 amino acids. CDR3 region: CASSLGRDSNQPQHF. The CDR3 DNA reads TGTGCCAGCAGCTTAGGTCGCGATAGCAATCAGCCCCAGCATTTT. The full variable domain, with the rest looked up from reference TRBV7-9 and TRBJ1-5, is DTGVSQNPRHKITKRGQNVTFRCDPISEHNRLYWYRQTLGQGPEFLTYFQNEAQLEKSRLLSDRFSAERPKGSFSTLEIQRTEQGDSAMYLCASSLGRDSNQPQHFGDGTRLSIL.

This clonotype was found a few times. The chain couples TRBV29-1 to TRBJ2-1; D perhaps matches TRBD1 (7 bases). CDR1 and CDR2 from the germline V gene are SQVTM and ANQGSEA. The CDR3 runs to 17 residues. Trimming left V 4 bases short and J 0 bases short, with 19 bases between. CDR3 in DNA: TGCAGCGTTGCCTTTTCAGGGGGGTTAAGCTCCTACAATGAGCAGTTCTTC. This translates into CSVAFSGGLSSYNEQFF.

The chain recombines TRBV28 with TRBJ2-1; 13 bases are a match to TRBD2. This CDR3 is 14 amino acids long. The germline gives CDR1 MDHEN, CDR2 SYDVKM. The V and J ends lost 7 bases and 5 bases, in that order; junction bases with no gene match: 2. CDR3 in amino acids: CASKTSGGNNEQFF. The CDR3, as DNA: TGTGCCAGCAAGACTAGCGGGGGGAACAATGAGCAGTTCTTC. The variable domain in full, completed from reference TRBV28 and TRBJ2-1, reads DVKVTQSSRYLVKRTGEKVFLECVQDMDHENMFWYRQDPGLGLRLIYFSYDVKMKEKGDIPEGYSVSREKKERFSLILESASTNQTSMYLCASKTSGGNNEQFFGPGTRLTVL.

The V and J genes are TRBV7-2 and TRBJ2-4; TRBD1 is a possible D gene (5 bases). V shed 0 bases and J shed 5 bases, with 8 bases lying between them. Per germline, CDR1 SGHTA and CDR2 FQGNSA. The CDR3 spans 14 residues. CDR3 protein: CASSLAGQENIQYF. In DNA form, the CDR3 reads TGTGCCAGCAGCTTAGCTGGACAAGAAAACATTCAGTACTTC.

This clonotype turned up a few times. This chain joins TRBV20-1 and TRBJ2-7; D unclear. Between the trimmed V and J ends, which lost 0 bases and 0 bases, there was a span of 9 bases. Germline V gives CDR1 DFQATT, CDR2 SNEGSKA (reference sequence). CDR3 size: 14 residues. The CDR3 loop reads CSARDEQDSYEQYF. The CDR3 nucleotides read TGCAGTGCTAGAGATGAGCAGGACTCCTACGAGCAGTACTTC.

This clonotype was observed a handful of times. The CDR3 sequence: CSVEDRKKTAPYEQYF. The CDR3 DNA reads as TGCAGCGTTGAAGATCGGAAGAAAACAGCCCCCTACGAGCAGTACTTC. The rearrangement links TRBV29-1 to TRBJ2-7, with D uncertain. Germline V gene data show CDR1 as SQVTM and CDR2 as ANQGSEA. The CDR3 is made up of 16 amino acids. The V and J ends lost 0 bases and 2 bases respectively, with 17 bases between them.

The rearrangement links TRBV6-5 to TRBJ1-1, with 9 bases matching TRBD1. Germline-derived CDR1 and CDR2 are MNHEY and SVGAGI. With V trimmed by 0 bases and J by 1 base, 12 bases remained unmatched. This CDR3 is 19 amino acids long. As DNA, the CDR3 is TGTGCCAGCAGTTACTCGCGTTCGGGGACAGGGCTACCGAACACTGAAGCTTTCTTT. Translation gives CASSYSRSGTGLPNTEAFF.

The chain combines TRBV10-3 with TRBJ2-7; the match to TRBD2 covers 8 bases. Germline loops: CDR1 ENHRY, CDR2 SYGVKD. CDR3 size: 15 residues. V dropped 6 bases and J dropped 4; count of bases not matched to a gene: 11. CDR3 sequence reads: CAISARTSSGYEQYF. The CDR3 bases are TGTGCCATCAGCGCCAGGACTAGCAGCGGGTACGAGCAGTACTTC.